These T cell receptor beta chains were read from a single sample in a study of T-cell memory formation after mild COVID-19. TCRdb re-analysed the 5' RACE reads in MiXCR, keeping a single row per CDR3 protein. This table holds hundreds of thousands of distinct CDR3 sequences, around 27% found once. Sequenced sample: PBMCs or a T cell subset sorted from them (not recorded which). Receptor source: an adult woman who had mild COVID-19 (a few samples of this study predate the infection). Cell type and time point are not known. CDR3s include the opening cysteine and the closing phenylalanine or tryptophan. The order of the fields is clone size, V gene, D gene, J gene, CDR3 DNA, CDR3 protein. D genes are given only for firm matches. Not all rows give a size; the values are once, few, many and, for expanded clones, a class.

once	TRBV6-5	TRBD2	TRBJ2-1	TGTGCCAGCAGACCTGACCCCCCGGCGGGGGATGAGCAGTTCTTC	CASRPDPPAGDEQFF
few	TRBV20-1	TRBD2	TRBJ2-7	TGCAGTGCTATCAACCTTAGCGGGGGATCATTAGACGAGCAGTACTTC	CSAINLSGGSLDEQYF
NA	TRBV29-1	TRBD2	TRBJ2-1	TGCAGCGTTGGCACTAGCGGGAGGTTACATGAGCAGTTCTTC	CSVGTSGRLHEQFF
few	TRBV7-9	TRBD1	TRBJ2-7	TGTGCCAGCAGCTTAGATGGACAGGGCTACGAGCAGTACTTC	CASSLDGQGYEQYF
many	TRBV20-1	TRBD1	TRBJ1-2	TGCAGTGCCCAATCTCCCCGGGACAGGGGGCGTCATGGCTACACCTTC	CSAQSPRDRGRHGYTF
once	TRBV7-3	TRBD2	TRBJ2-1	TGTGCCAGCAGCTCCCAAGCCTTGGCGGGAGGCTCGGGGGAGCAGTTCTTC	CASSSQALAGGSGEQFF
once	TRBV2	TRBD1	TRBJ2-4	TGTGCCAGCAGGACAGGGGTAGCCAAAAACATTCAGTACTTC	CASRTGVAKNIQYF
few	TRBV6-6	NA	TRBJ2-2	TGTGCCAGCCCCCCTGGGGCACCCCGGGACGGCACCGGGGAGCTGTTTTTT	CASPPGAPRDGTGELFF
NA	TRBV7-6	TRBD2	TRBJ2-7	TGTGCCAGCAGCTTGCTGACTACGGGGGGTTACGAGCAGTACTTC	CASSLLTTGGYEQYF
few	TRBV21-1	NA	TRBJ2-7	TGTGCCAGCGGTCGGAGCGGGACCTCCTACGAGCAGTACTTC	CASGRSGTSYEQYF
NA	TRBV5-1	NA	TRBJ2-7	TGCGCCAGCAGCTTGACCGGGCAGACTAGTGGCGAGCAGTACTTC	CASSLTGQTSGEQYF
NA	TRBV9	NA	TRBJ1-1	TGTGCCAGCAGCGTCGGGGCGGGACCCAGGGGGAACACTGAAGCTTTCTTT	CASSVGAGPRGNTEAFF
NA	TRBV7-9	TRBD1	TRBJ1-2	TGTGCCAGCAGCCTCCGACAGGGGGCTCTCGGCTACACCTTC	CASSLRQGALGYTF
once	TRBV18	NA	TRBJ1-3	TGTGCCAGATCACCTGGACAGACCTCTGGAAACACCATATATTTT	CARSPGQTSGNTIYF
few	TRBV7-3	NA	TRBJ2-7	TGTGCCAGCAGCAGGATTCTATCCTACGAGCAGTACTTC	CASSRILSYEQYF
NA	TRBV29-1	NA	TRBJ1-1	TGCAGCGTTTTGTACGACATACCCATGAACACTGAAGCTTTCTTT	CSVLYDIPMNTEAFF
few	TRBV12-3/TRBV12-4	NA	TRBJ2-7	TGTGCCAGCAGCCTAGCTGGGAAAGTCTCCTACGAGCAGTACTTC	CASSLAGKVSYEQYF
NA	TRBV7-8	NA	TRBJ2-1	TGTGCCAGCAGCTCCTCAGGGTACCCCTCCTACAATGAGCAGTTCTTC	CASSSSGYPSYNEQFF
NA	TRBV5-1	NA	TRBJ1-2	TGCGCCAGCAGCAATGGACAGACAGCGGACTATGGCTACACCTTC	CASSNGQTADYGYTF
few	TRBV3-1	TRBD2	TRBJ2-3	TGTGCCAGCAGCCAAGAGGCTAGCGGGGGGGCGGCAGATACGCAGTATTTT	CASSQEASGGAADTQYF
NA	TRBV3-1	NA	TRBJ2-1	TGTGCCAGCAGCGGGGGTGGGGAGCCCTACAATGAGCAGTTCTTC	CASSGGGEPYNEQFF
NA	TRBV20-1	NA	TRBJ1-5	TGCAGTGCTAGAACCCGGAACAGGGTCAATCAGCCCCAGCATTTT	CSARTRNRVNQPQHF
few	TRBV2	NA	TRBJ1-3	TGTGCCAGCAGTGCTCAGTCCTCTGGAAACACCATATATTTT	CASSAQSSGNTIYF
NA	TRBV5-4	TRBD2	TRBJ2-2	TGTGCCAGCAGCTTACCGGGACTAGGAACCGGGGAGCTGTTTTTT	CASSLPGLGTGELFF
NA	TRBV6-5	TRBD1	TRBJ1-1	TGTGCCAGCAGTTACAGGCAGGGGGTTATGAACACTGAAGCTTTCTTT	CASSYRQGVMNTEAFF
few	TRBV5-1	NA	TRBJ2-1	TGCGCCAGCAGCTTGTACGGAGCGGGTCTCTTATCCTACAATGAGCAGTTCTTC	CASSLYGAGLLSYNEQFF
NA	TRBV11-3	NA	TRBJ2-5	TGTGCCAGCAGCTTAGATCCATCACCGGGTTTAGGGACCCAGTACTTC	CASSLDPSPGLGTQYF
few	TRBV5-1	NA	TRBJ2-7	TGCGCCAGCAGCTTGGACACTGGGTCTAGAGCCTACGAGCAGTACTTC	CASSLDTGSRAYEQYF
NA	TRBV12-3/TRBV12-4	NA	TRBJ1-6	TGTGCCAGCAGTTTAGCGCAGGGCGGTAATTCACCCCTCCACTTT	CASSLAQGGNSPLHF
few	TRBV4-2	NA	TRBJ2-2	TGTGCCAGCAGCCAAGCGGGAACCACCCGGGAGCTGTTTTTT	CASSQAGTTRELFF
few	TRBV2	TRBD2	TRBJ2-7	TGTGCCAGCAGTCGAACTAGCGGGGTACTCATTACCTACGAGCAGTACTTC	CASSRTSGVLITYEQYF